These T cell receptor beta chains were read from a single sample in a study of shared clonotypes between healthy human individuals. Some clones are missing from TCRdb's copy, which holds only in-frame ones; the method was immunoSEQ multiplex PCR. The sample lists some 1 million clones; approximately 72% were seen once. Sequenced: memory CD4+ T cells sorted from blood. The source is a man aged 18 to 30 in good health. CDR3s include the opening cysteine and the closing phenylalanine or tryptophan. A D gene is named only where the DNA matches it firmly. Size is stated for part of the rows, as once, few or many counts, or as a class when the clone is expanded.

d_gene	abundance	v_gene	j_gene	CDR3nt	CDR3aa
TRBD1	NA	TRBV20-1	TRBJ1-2	TGCAGTCATCAACAGGGGTATGGCTACACCTTC	CSHQQGYGYTF
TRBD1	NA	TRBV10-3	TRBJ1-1	TGTGCCATCAGTGTTGATGCAGGGGGAAACACTGAAGCTTTCTTT	CAISVDAGGNTEAFF
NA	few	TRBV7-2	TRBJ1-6	TGTGCCAGCAGCTTAGGGGCGAATTCACCCCTCCACTTT	CASSLGANSPLHF
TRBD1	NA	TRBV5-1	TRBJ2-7	TGCGCCAGCAGACCCGGGACAGGGGGCCACGAGCAGTACTTC	CASRPGTGGHEQYF
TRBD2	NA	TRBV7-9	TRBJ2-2	TGTGCCAGTCAGAACCCGACTAGCGGGAGTTCCGGGGAGCTGTTTTTT	CASQNPTSGSSGELFF
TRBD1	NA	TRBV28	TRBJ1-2	TGTGCCAGCAGGGAACAGGGGTCTAACCCGCGGGGCTACACCTTC	CASREQGSNPRGYTF
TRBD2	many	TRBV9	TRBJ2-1	TGTGCCAGCAGCGTAGCGGGAGGGCGTGAGCAGTTCTTC	CASSVAGGREQFF
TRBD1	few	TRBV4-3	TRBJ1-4	TGCGCCAGCAGCCAAGGGGACAGGGGACCGAATGAAAAACTGTTTTTT	CASSQGDRGPNEKLFF
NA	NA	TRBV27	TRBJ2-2	TGTGCCAGCAGTTTAGCGTCGAACGGGGAGCTGTTTTTT	CASSLASNGELFF
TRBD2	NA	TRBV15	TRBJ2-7	TGTGCCACCAGCAGAGGAGGGCTAGCGGGAGATAACGACGAGCAGTACTTC	CATSRGGLAGDNDEQYF
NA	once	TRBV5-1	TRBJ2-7	TGCGCCAGCAGCCGGGGGGCAGGGATCGAGCAGTACTTC	CASSRGAGIEQYF
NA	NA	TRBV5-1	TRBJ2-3	TGCGCCAGCAGCGCAGGGGTTACCGCAGATACGCAGTATTTT	CASSAGVTADTQYF
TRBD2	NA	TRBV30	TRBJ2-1	TGTGCCTGGAGAAAGCGGGGGTTATACAATGAGCAGTTCTTC	CAWRKRGLYNEQFF
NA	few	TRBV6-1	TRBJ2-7	TGTGCCAGCAGTGTTGAGCCGTGGGGCTCCTACGAGCAGTACTTC	CASSVEPWGSYEQYF
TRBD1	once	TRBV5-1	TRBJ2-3	TGCGCCAGCAGCTGGGGACAGGTGTCGGTTGATACGCAGTATTTT	CASSWGQVSVDTQYF
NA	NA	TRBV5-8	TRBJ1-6	TGTGCCAGCAGCTTTTGGGAGAATTCACCCCTCCACTTT	CASSFWENSPLHF
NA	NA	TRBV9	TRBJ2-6	TGTGCCAGCAGCGACTCTGGGGCCAACGTCCTGACTTTC	CASSDSGANVLTF
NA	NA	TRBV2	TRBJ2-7	TGTGCCAGCAGTGAAATTAGCGGAGCCTACGAGCAGTACTTC	CASSEISGAYEQYF
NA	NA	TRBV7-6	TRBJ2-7	TGTGCCAGCAGCTTAGTTTGCCAGGGTCTCTACGAGCAGTACTTC	CASSLVCQGLYEQYF
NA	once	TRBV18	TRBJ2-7	TGTGCCAGCTCACCACCGGGACCGAGCTCCTACGAGCAGTACTTC	CASSPPGPSSYEQYF
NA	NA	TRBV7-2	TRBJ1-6	TGTGCCAGCAGACAACAGGGATTCAATTCACCCCTCCACTTT	CASRQQGFNSPLHF
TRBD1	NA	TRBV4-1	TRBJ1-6	TGCGCCAGCAGCCAAGTTATCTTAGAACAGGGGGCTACCTATAATTCACCCCTCCACTTT	CASSQVILEQGATYNSPLHF
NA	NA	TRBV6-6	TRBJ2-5	TGTGCCAGCAGTTATCTGGAGACCCAGTACTTC	CASSYLETQYF
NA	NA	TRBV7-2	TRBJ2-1	TGTGCCAGCAGCCCAAGGGGGGGCCTATACAATGAGCAGTTCTTC	CASSPRGGLYNEQFF
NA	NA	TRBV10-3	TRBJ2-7	TGTGCCATCAGTGCTGGTACCTTCTACGAGCAGTACTTC	CAISAGTFYEQYF
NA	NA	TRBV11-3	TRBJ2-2	TGTGCCAGCAGCCAACCGGGACTCAACACCGGGGAGCTGTTTTTT	CASSQPGLNTGELFF
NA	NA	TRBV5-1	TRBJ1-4	TGCGCCAGCAGCTTACAGGGTGAGAATAATGAAAAACTGTTTTTT	CASSLQGENNEKLFF
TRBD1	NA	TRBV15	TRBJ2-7	TGTGCCACCAGCAGAGGGGACAGTCCTTTTGACGAGCAGTACTTC	CATSRGDSPFDEQYF
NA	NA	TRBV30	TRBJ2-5	TGTGCCTGGGGAGGCCTGGGCTACCGTGGAGAGACCCAGTACTTC	CAWGGLGYRGETQYF
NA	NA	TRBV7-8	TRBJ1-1	TGTGCCAGCAGCTTAGCACGATCGTACATGAACACTGAAGCTTTCTTT	CASSLARSYMNTEAFF
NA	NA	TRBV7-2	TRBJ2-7	TGTGCCAGCAGCCCGTCTCGCTACGAGCAGTACTTC	CASSPSRYEQYF
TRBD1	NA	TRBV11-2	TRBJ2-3	TGTGCCAGCAGCCCAAGGGACAGGGGGCGTACTGATACGCAGTATTTT	CASSPRDRGRTDTQYF
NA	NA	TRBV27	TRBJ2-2	TGTGCCAGCAGTAGCACCGGGGAGCTGTTTTTT	CASSSTGELFF
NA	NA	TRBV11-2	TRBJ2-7	TGTGCCAGCAGCTCCCAGCTTACCTACGAGCAGTACTTC	CASSSQLTYEQYF
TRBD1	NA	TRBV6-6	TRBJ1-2	TGTGCCAGCAGTTATTCGGACAGGGAGGGGGGCTACACCTTC	CASSYSDREGGYTF
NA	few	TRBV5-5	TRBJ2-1	TGTGCCAGCAGCTTTCAAAATGCGGACAGTAAGTTCTTC	CASSFQNADSKFF
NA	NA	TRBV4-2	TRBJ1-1	TGTGCCAGCAGCCAAGATTTGAGGACGGTGAACACTGAAGCTTTCTTT	CASSQDLRTVNTEAFF
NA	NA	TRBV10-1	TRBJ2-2	TGCGCCAGCCGCGGGCAGGCGGGCGGGGAGCTGTTTTTT	CASRGQAGGELFF
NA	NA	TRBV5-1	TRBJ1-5	TGCGCCAGCAGCTTTGGCCAGGGGAATCAGCCCCAGCATTTT	CASSFGQGNQPQHF
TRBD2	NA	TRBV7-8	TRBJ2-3	TGTGCCAGCAGCCTGTCCCCCCTACTAGCGGCCGGCACAGATACGCAGTATTTT	CASSLSPLLAAGTDTQYF
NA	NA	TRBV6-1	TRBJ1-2	TGTGCCAGCAGTGAAACAGGGCTGCATGGCTACACCTTC	CASSETGLHGYTF
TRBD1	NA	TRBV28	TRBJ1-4	TGTGCCACCAAGGGGGACAGGGAAAAACTGTTTTTT	CATKGDREKLFF
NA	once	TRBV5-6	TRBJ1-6	TGTGCCAGCAGCTTGTTATCAGGGGCGGCGAGGGATTCACCCCTCCACTTT	CASSLLSGAARDSPLHF
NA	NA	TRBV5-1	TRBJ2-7	TGCGCCAGCAGCCCCCCCGGCTACGAGCAGTACTTC	CASSPPGYEQYF
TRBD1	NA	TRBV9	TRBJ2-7	TGTGCCAGCAGAGAAAACAGGGGCGAGGGGGTCGAGCAGTACTTC	CASRENRGEGVEQYF
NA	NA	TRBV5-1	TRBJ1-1	TGCGCCAGCAGCTTCACAGGGACGGGAGTAGGCGCAGCTGAAGCTTTCTTT	CASSFTGTGVGAAEAFF
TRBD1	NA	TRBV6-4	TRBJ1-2	TGTGCCAGCAGTGACCTAACAGGGGGTCCGAAAGCTAACTATGGCTACACCTTC	CASSDLTGGPKANYGYTF
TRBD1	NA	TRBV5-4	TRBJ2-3	TGTGCCAGCAGCTCAGCCCGGGACAGGGACACGCAGTATTTT	CASSSARDRDTQYF
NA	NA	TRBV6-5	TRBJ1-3	TGTGCCAGCAGTACCGGGGTCGGTGGAAACACCATATATTTT	CASSTGVGGNTIYF
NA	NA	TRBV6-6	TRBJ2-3	TGTGCCAGCAGTTACACCCGCGATACGCAGTATTTT	CASSYTRDTQYF
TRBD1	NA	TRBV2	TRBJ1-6	TGTGCCAGCAGTAACGACAGGGGTAATTCACCCCTCCACTTT	CASSNDRGNSPLHF
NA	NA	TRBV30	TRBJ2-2	TGTGCCTGGAGAGGTGTTGCGAACACCGGGGAGCTGTTTTTT	CAWRGVANTGELFF